This T cell receptor (beta chain) was sequenced during a study of CD8 T cells in Susac syndrome. Study in general: Patients with Susac syndrome were therapy-naive, on corticosteroids, or on intravenous immunoglobulin alone at blood draw. Study-level points and caveats: The study's TCR sequencing and HLA analysis drew on a certain number of individuals. That number was acknowledged as relatively small. The CD4+ T cell repertoires in Susac syndrome did not show any clonal expansion.

This CDR3 comprises 13 residues. Trimming took off 4 bases at V and 4 bases at J, with 8 bases between the two ends. This clonotype was observed a few times. Antigen: not known. After extraction with the RNeasy kit, 0.5 to 1 ug of the RNA was reverse transcribed using random hexamers. Multiplex immunoSEQ PCR targeted 54 Vbeta and 13 Jbeta TCR beta segments. TCRdb analysed the immunoSEQ multiplex PCR reads with MiXCR anew, one entry per CDR3 protein. The sample carries 95,000 to 150,000 distinct CDR3 sequences, over 95% recorded once. The rearrangement joins TRBV12-3 or TRBV12-4 to TRBJ1-5; D gene ambiguous. Sequenced: CD4+ T cells from PBMCs. The clonotype originates from a human donor with Susac syndrome. In DNA, the CDR3 is TGTGCCAGCAGTTGGACGGATAATCAGCCCCAGCATTTT. The encoded protein is CASSWTDNQPQHF.